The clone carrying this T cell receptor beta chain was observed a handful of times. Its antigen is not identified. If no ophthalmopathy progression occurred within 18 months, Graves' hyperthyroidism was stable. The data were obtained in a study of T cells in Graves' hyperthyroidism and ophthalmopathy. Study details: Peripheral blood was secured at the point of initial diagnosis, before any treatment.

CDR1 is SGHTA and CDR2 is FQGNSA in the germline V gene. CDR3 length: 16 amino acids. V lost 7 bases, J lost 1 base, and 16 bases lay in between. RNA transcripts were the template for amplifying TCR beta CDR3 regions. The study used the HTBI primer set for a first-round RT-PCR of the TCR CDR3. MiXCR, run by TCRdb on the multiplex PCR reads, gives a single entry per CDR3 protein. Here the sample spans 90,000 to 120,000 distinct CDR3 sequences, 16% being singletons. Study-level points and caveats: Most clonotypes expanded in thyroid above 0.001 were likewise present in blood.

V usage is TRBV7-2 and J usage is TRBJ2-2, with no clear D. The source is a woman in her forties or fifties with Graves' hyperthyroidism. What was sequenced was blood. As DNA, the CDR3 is TGTGCCAGCACCTCGTCCAGCCGTCGGAACACCGGGGAGCTGTTTTTT. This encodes CASTSSSRRNTGELFF.